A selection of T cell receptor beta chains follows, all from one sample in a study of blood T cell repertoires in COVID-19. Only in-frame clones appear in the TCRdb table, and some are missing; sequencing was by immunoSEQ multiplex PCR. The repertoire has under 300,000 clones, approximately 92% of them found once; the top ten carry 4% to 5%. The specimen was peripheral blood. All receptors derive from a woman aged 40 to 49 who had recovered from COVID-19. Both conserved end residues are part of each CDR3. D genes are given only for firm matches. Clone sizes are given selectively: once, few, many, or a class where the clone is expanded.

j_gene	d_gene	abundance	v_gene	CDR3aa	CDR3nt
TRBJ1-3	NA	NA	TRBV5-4	CASSPPDSNTIYF	TGTGCCAGCAGCCCCCCAGACTCCAACACCATATATTTT
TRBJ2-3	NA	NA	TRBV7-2	CASSLHQATDTQYF	TGTGCCAGCAGCTTACACCAGGCCACAGATACGCAGTATTTT
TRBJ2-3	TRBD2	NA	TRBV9	CASATSGSITDTQYF	TGTGCCAGTGCTACTAGCGGGAGTATCACAGATACGCAGTATTTT
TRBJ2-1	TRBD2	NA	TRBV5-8	CASSGMVSGGLDEQFF	TGTGCCAGCAGCGGGATGGTGTCGGGAGGGCTCGATGAGCAGTTCTTC
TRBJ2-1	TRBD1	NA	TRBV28	CASDGQESSYNEQFF	TGTGCCAGCGATGGACAGGAGAGCTCCTACAATGAGCAGTTCTTC
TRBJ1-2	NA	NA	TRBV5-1	CASSLNVGANYGYTF	TGCGCCAGCAGCTTAAATGTTGGAGCTAACTATGGCTACACCTTC
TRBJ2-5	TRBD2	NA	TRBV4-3	CASSQVGGSETQYF	TGCGCCAGCAGCCAAGTCGGGGGGAGTGAGACCCAGTACTTC
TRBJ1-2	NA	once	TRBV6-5	CASRGGGGYTF	TGTGCCAGCAGAGGGGGGGGTGGCTACACCTTC
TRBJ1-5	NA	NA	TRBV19	CASSLPQITGNNQPQHF	TGTGCCAGTAGCCTACCACAGATTACAGGGAACAATCAGCCCCAGCATTTT
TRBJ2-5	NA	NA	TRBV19	CASSRGERQETQYF	TGTGCCAGTTCCCGCGGGGAGCGGCAAGAGACCCAGTACTTC
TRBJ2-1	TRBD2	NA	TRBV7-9	CASSLTSSGRSNEQFF	TGTGCCAGCAGCCTAACTTCTAGCGGGAGAAGCAATGAGCAGTTCTTC
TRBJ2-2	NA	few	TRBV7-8	CASSLQFSASNTGELFF	TGTGCCAGCAGCTTACAGTTCTCTGCCTCGAACACCGGGGAGCTGTTTTTT
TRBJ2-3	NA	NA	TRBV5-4	CASSLVSVADTQYF	TGTGCCAGCAGCTTGGTCTCAGTAGCGGATACGCAGTATTTT
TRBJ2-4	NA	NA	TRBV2	CASSDVVVSAKNIQYF	TGTGCCAGCAGTGATGTAGTGGTATCAGCCAAAAACATTCAGTACTTC
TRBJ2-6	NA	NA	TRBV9	CASSPSGGSGFSGANVLTF	TGTGCCAGCAGCCCCTCAGGAGGCTCCGGCTTCTCTGGGGCCAACGTCCTGACTTTC
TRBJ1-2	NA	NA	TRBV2	CASRNHGGYGYTF	TGTGCCAGCAGAAACCACGGGGGCTATGGCTACACCTTC
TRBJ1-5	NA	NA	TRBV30	CACTIGQNQPQHF	TGTGCCTGCACTATAGGACAGAATCAGCCCCAGCATTTT
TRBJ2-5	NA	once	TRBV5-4	CASSLKGGETQYF	TGTGCCAGCAGCTTAAAGGGAGGAGAGACCCAGTACTTC
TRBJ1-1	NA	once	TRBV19	CASSVTGLMNTEAFF	TGTGCCAGTAGTGTTACAGGGCTTATGAACACTGAAGCTTTCTTT
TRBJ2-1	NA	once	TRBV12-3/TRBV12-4	CASSLGGDEQFF	TGTGCCAGCAGTTTAGGGGGGGATGAGCAGTTCTTC
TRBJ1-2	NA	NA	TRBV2	CASTGIGQTNYGYTF	TGTGCCAGCACTGGGATCGGACAGACTAACTATGGCTACACCTTC
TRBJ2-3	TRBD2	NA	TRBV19	CASSTQAGDGPDTQYF	TGTGCCAGTAGTACACAAGCGGGAGATGGGCCAGATACGCAGTATTTT
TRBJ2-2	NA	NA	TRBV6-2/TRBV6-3	CASSPGVGNTGELFF	TGTGCCAGCAGCCCCGGGGTAGGGAACACCGGGGAGCTGTTTTTT
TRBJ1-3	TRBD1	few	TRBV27	CASSRGQEAGNTIYF	TGTGCCAGCAGTAGGGGACAGGAGGCTGGAAACACCATATATTTT
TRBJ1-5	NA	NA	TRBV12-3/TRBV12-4	CASSLYSNQPQHF	TGTGCCAGCAGTTTATATAGCAATCAGCCCCAGCATTTT
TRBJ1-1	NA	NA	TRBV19	CASSAGVTFF	TGTGCCAGTAGTGCAGGGGTGACTTTCTTT
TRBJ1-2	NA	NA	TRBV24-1	CATSETGKGYTF	TGTGCCACCAGTGAAACAGGGAAGGGCTACACCTTC
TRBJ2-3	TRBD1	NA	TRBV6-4	CASSSGTGGAWGTDTQYF	TGTGCCAGCAGCTCCGGGACAGGGGGCGCATGGGGCACAGATACGCAGTATTTT
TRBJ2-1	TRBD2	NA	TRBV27	CASSRTSGYNEQFF	TGTGCCAGCAGTCGGACTAGCGGGTACAATGAGCAGTTCTTC
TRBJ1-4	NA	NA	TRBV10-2	CASGTPLEREKLFF	TGCGCCAGCGGGACACCCCTGGAACGAGAAAAACTGTTTTTT
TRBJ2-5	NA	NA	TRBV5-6	CASSLSSRETQYF	TGTGCCAGCAGCTTGTCTAGCAGAGAGACCCAGTACTTC
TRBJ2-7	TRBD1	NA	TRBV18	CASSPSRDRVYEQYF	TGTGCCAGCTCACCCTCCCGGGACAGGGTGTACGAGCAGTACTTC
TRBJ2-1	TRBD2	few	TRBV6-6	CASGSGGAYNEQFF	TGTGCCAGCGGGAGCGGGGGGGCCTACAATGAGCAGTTCTTC
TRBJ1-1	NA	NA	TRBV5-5	CASSPWGVTEAFF	TGTGCCAGCAGCCCCTGGGGCGTCACTGAAGCTTTCTTT
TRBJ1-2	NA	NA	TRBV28	CASSLILQGSIGYTF	TGTGCCAGCAGTTTAATCCTCCAGGGGTCGATTGGCTACACCTTC
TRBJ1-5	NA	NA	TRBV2	CASSGGWQFNQPQHF	TGTGCCAGCAGTGGCGGGTGGCAGTTCAATCAGCCCCAGCATTTT
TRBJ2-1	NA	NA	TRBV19	CASSTQVISLHEQFF	TGTGCCAGTAGTACGCAGGTAATAAGTCTTCATGAGCAGTTCTTC
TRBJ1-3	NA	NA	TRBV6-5	CASSRRGAGNTIYF	TGTGCCAGCAGCCGCAGGGGAGCTGGAAACACCATATATTTT
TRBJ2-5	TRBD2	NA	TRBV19	CASSRNGGIQETQYF	TGTGCCAGTAGTAGGAACGGGGGGATACAAGAGACCCAGTACTTC
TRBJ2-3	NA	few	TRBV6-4	CASSDSAGRDTDTQYF	TGTGCCAGCAGTGACTCGGCGGGGCGAGACACAGATACGCAGTATTTT
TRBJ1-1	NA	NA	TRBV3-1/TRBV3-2	CASSQWGVRGNTEAFF	TGTGCCAGCAGCCAATGGGGGGTGAGGGGTAACACTGAAGCTTTCTTT
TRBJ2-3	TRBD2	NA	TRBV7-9	CASRSIAGVDDTQYF	TGTGCCAGCAGATCTATAGCGGGAGTCGATGATACGCAGTATTTT
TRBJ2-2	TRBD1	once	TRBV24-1	CATSDPGQGRTGELFF	TGTGCCACCAGTGATCCAGGACAGGGGCGCACCGGGGAGCTGTTTTTT
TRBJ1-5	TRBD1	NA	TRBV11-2	CASSLGGTANQPQHF	TGTGCCAGCAGCTTAGGTGGGACAGCCAATCAGCCCCAGCATTTT
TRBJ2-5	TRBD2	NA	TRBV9	CASSAALAGGIETQYF	TGTGCCAGCAGCGCTGCCCTAGCGGGGGGGATAGAGACCCAGTACTTC
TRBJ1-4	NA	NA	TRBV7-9	CASSFGLGEKLFF	TGTGCCAGCAGCTTCGGGTTAGGTGAAAAACTGTTTTTT
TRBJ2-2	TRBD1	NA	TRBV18	CASSQTGGRTGELFF	TGTGCCAGCTCCCAAACAGGGGGCCGGACCGGGGAGCTGTTTTTT
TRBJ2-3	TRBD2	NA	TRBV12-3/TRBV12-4	CASRTSGTDTQYF	TGTGCCAGCAGAACAAGCGGGACGGATACGCAGTATTTT
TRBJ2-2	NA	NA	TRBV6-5	CASMGVVGPTGELFF	TGTGCCAGCATGGGAGTCGTAGGGCCCACCGGGGAGCTGTTTTTT
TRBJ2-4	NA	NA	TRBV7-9	CASSQTHGPGEPAILF	TGTGCCAGCAGCCAGACACACGGTCCAGGGGAGCCAGCAATACTCTTC
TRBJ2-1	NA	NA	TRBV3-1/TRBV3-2	CASSQDLGHEQFF	TGTGCCAGCAGCCAAGATTTGGGGCATGAGCAGTTCTTC